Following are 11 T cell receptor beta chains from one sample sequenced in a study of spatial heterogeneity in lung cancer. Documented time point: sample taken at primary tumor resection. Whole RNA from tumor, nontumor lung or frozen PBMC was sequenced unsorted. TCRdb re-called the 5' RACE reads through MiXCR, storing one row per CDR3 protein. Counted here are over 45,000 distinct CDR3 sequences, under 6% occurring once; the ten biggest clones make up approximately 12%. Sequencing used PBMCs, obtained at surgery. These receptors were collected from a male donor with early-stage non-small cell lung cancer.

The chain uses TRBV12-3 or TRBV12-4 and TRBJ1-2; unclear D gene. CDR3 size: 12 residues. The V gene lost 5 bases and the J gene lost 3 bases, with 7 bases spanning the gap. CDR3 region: CASSPRDYGYTF. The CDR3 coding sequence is TGTGCCAGCAGTCCGAGGGACTATGGCTACACCTTC.

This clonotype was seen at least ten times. DNA of the CDR3: TGCGCCAGCAGCCCGGGACCAACCTACAATGAGCAGTTCTTC. Protein: CASSPGPTYNEQFF. The rearrangement joins TRBV4-1 to TRBJ2-1, with D possibly being TRBD1 or TRBD2 (5 bases each). In germline, CDR1 is MGHRA, CDR2 YSYEKL. CDR3 length: 14 residues. V was cut by 4 bases and J by 2 bases, with 9 bases left in between.

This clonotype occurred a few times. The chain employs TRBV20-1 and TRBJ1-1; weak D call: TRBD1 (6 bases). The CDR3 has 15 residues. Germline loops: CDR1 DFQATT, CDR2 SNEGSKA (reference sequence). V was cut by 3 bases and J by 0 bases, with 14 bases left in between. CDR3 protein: CSARGTRLMNTEAFF. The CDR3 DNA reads TGCAGTGCTAGGGGGACAAGATTAATGAACACTGAAGCTTTCTTT.

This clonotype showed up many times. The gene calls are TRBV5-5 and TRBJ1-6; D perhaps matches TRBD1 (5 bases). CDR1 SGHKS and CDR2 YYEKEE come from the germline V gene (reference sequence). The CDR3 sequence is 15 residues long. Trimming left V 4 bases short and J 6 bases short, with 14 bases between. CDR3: CASSNNRNGNSPLHF. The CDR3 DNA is TGTGCCAGCAGCAATAACAGGAATGGTAATTCACCCCTCCACTTT. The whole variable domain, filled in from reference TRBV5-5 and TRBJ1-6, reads DAGVTQSPTHLIKTRGQQVTLRCSPISGHKSVSWYQQVLGQGPQFIFQYYEKEERGRGNFPDRFSARQFPNYSSELNVNALLLGDSALYLCASSNNRNGNSPLHFGNGTRLTVT.

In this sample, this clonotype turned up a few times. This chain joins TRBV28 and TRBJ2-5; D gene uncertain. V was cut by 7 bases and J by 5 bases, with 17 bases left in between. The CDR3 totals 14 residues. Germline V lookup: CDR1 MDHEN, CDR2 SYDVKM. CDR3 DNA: TGTGCCAGCAACCTCTGGGCCTCAGGCGAGACCCAGTACTTC. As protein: CASNLWASGETQYF.

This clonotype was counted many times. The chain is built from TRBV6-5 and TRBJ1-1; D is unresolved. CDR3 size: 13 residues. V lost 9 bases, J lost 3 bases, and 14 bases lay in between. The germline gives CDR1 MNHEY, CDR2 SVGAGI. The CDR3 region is CASSGWSDTEAFF. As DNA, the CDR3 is TGTGCCAGTTCGGGGTGGTCGGACACTGAAGCTTTCTTT.

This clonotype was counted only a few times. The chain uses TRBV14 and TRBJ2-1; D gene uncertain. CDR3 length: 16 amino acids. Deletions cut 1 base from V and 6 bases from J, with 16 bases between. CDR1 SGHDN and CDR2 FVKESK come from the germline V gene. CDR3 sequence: CASSQGLRMKSNEQFF. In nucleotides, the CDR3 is TGTGCCAGCAGCCAAGGGTTGAGAATGAAGTCCAATGAGCAGTTCTTC.

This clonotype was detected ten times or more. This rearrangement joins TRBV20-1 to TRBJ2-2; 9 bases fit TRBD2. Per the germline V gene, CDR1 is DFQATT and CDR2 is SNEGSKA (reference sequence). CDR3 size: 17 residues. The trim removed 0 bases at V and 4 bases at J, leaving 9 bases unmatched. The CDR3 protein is CSARDPLAGAGTGELFF. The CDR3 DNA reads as TGCAGTGCTAGAGACCCCTTAGCGGGAGCGGGCACCGGGGAGCTGTTTTTT.

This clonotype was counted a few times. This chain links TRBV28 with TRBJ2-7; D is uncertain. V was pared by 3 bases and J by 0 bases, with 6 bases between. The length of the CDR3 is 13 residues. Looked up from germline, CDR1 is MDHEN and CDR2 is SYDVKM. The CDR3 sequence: CASSLGPSYEQYF. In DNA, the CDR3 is TGTGCCAGCAGTTTGGGCCCCTCCTACGAGCAGTACTTC.

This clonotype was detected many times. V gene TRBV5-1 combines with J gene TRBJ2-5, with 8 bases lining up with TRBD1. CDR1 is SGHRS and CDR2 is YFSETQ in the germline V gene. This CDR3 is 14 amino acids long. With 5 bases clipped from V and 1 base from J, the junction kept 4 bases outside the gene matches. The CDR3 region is CASRLDRGQETQYF. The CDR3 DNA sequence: TGCGCCAGCAGACTCGACAGGGGCCAAGAGACCCAGTACTTC.

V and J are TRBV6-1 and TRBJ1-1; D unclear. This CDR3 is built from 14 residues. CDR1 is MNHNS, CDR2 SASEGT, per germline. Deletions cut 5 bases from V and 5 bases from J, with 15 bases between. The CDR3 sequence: CASSLQRARTEAFF. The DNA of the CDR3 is TGTGCCAGCAGTCTACAGCGGGCAAGGACTGAAGCTTTCTTT.